Reported below is one TCR beta chain. This specimen comes from a study of PD-L1 blockade in urothelial cancer. CDR1 is SGHTA and CDR2 is FQGNSA in the germline V gene. Trimming took off 2 bases at V and 1 base at J, with 14 bases between the two ends. The CDR3 consists of 16 residues. Using immunoSEQ multiplex PCR, the repertoire was profiled, and TCRdb retains in-frame clones only, with some absent. The table includes about 83,000 clones, around 87% detected once. The chain joins TRBV7-2 to TRBJ2-5; TRBD1 might be the D (6 bases). Sequenced here: PBMCs, sampled around atezolizumab (anti-PD-L1) treatment. The source of this sequence is a woman aged 70-85 years with urothelial cancer. The chain's CDR3 is CASSLFRVRGQETQYF. DNA of the CDR3: TGTGCCAGCAGCTTATTTCGGGTCAGGGGCCAAGAGACCCAGTACTTC.